The subject of this entry is one T cell receptor (beta chain). This receptor's antigen is unknown. Base qualities are not recorded, but no much larger clone differs from it by a single base. The treatment or condition label here, explained by the study, means: in vitro stimulation with specific CMV peptide epitopes to enrich CMV-specific T cells. The instrument was an Illumina HiSeq 1500. TCRdb reanalyzed the raw reads on its own, using fastp at Q25 for trimming and MiXCR for clone calling, and kept in-frame beta chains. Duplicate CDR3 protein sequences are folded into a single record with the most common DNA and genes. The sample table contains approximately 300,000 distinct CDR3 sequences; only one count was recorded for around 25% of them. More than 10% of the sample lies in the top ten. These data are taken from a study of T cell repertoires in cytomegalovirus infection (dated by TCRdb to about 2019). Study-wide context: Peptide stimulations targeted recently identified HLA-C-restricted CMV epitopes, whose presentation resists viral immunomodulation, together with well-studied HLA-B-restricted epitopes. The HLA type of each donor mattered for the analysis, because public TCR beta signatures pointed to carriage of CMV infection along with the matching HLA type. Broader findings and caveats from the paper: In both this cohort and an independent roughly 400-donor cohort, the cumulative frequency of public TCR beta family members distinguished carriers of CMV infection plus the relevant HLA type. The ex vivo response was dominated by HLA-C-restricted CMV-specific TCR beta clonotypes, and the single most frequent clonotype in two of eight donors was supplied by these HLA-C-restricted clonotypes.

The CDR3 starts with the cysteine, ends with the phenylalanine, and has 14 residues. Only CDR3 DNA is held: 42 bases, read in frame from base 1. The V end gives up 5 bases and the J end 4 bases, leaving 6 bases in the junction not matched to a gene. Sequenced material: cultured PBMCs, taken from culture after CMV antigen stimulation. This chain is built from TRBV12-3 or TRBV12-4 and TRBJ2-7, with 9 central nucleotides matching TRBD2. This receptor was identified in a human donor in good health (CMV status not recorded). Some clones in this sample may be carry-over from other donors' samples. The nucleotides read TGTGCCAGCAGTGTGGGACTAGCTAGGTACGAGCAGTACTTC. Translated, it reads CASSVGLARYEQYF.